The present TCR beta chain was sequenced within a study of blood T cell repertoires in COVID-19. Study overall: Researchers got acute and convalescent COVID-19 samples from the United States, Italy and Spain. In each case, the material was cDNA or gDNA derived from T cells, B-cell-depleted T cells, or PBMCs.

Original processing notes: Estimation of nucleated cell counts relied on the amplification of reference gene primers. Repertoires were generated with immunoSEQ multiplex PCR, while TCRdb's copy carries only in-frame clones and drops some. V, J and clone size reflect that table, while D and trimming were determined from the DNA. The table shows about 15,000 clones, with about 91% occurring only once. The ends were cut back, 4 bases at V and 4 bases at J, with 14 bases in the middle. The CDR3 length is 15 residues. Germline V gene data show CDR1 as SGHNT and CDR2 as YYREEE (reference sequence). This chain joins TRBV5-4 and TRBJ2-2; D is possibly TRBD1 (7 bases). The clonotype was recovered from a human donor in a cohort sampled during active COVID-19. The sequencing sample was made of peripheral blood. The CDR3 region is CASSTRQGGTGELFF. The CDR3 region has the DNA TGTGCCAGCAGCACCCGACAGGGAGGCACCGGGGAGCTGTTTTTT.